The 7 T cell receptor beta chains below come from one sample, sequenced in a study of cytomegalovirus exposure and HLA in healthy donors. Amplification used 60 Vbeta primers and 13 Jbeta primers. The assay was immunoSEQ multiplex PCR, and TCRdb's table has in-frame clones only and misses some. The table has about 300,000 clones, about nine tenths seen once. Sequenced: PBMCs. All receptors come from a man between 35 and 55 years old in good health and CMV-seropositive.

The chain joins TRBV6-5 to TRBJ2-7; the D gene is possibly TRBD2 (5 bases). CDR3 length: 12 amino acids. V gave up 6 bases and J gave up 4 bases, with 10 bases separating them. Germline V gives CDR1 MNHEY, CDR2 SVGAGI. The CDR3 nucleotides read TGTGCCAGCAGCCCGGGGATTTACGAGCAGTACTTC. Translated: CASSPGIYEQYF.

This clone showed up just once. CDR3 coding DNA: TGTGCCAGCAGCTTGGGAAGGGGGGGGGAGACCCAGTACTTC. This encodes CASSLGRGGETQYF. The J gene is TRBJ2-5, the V gene TRBV5-6; tentative D call: TRBD2 (7 bases). The germline gives CDR1 SGHDT, CDR2 YYEEEE. The CDR3 spans 14 residues. V lost 0 bases and J lost 5, with 11 bases in between.

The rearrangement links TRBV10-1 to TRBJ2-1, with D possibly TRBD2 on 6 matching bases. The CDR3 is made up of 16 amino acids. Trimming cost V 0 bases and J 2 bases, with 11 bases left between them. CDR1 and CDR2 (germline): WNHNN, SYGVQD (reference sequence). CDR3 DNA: TGCGCCAGCAGTGAGTCCATCCCTAGCGCCTACAATGAGCAGTTCTTC. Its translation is CASSESIPSAYNEQFF.

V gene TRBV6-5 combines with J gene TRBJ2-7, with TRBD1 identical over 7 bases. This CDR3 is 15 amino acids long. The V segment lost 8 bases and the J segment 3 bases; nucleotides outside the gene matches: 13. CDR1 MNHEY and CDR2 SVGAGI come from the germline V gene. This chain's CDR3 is CASAQDRDRVYEQYF. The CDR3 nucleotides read TGTGCCAGCGCCCAAGACCGGGACAGAGTCTACGAGCAGTACTTC.

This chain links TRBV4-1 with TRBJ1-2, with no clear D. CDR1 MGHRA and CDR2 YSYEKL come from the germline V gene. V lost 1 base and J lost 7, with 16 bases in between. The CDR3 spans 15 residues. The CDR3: CASSQVPFSASGYTF. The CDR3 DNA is TGCGCCAGCAGCCAAGTCCCATTCAGTGCCTCTGGCTACACCTTC.

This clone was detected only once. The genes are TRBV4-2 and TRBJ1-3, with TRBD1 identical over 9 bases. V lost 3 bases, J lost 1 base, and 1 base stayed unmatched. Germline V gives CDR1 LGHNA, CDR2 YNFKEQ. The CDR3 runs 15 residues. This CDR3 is CASSQGQGSGNTIYF. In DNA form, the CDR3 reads TGTGCCAGCAGCCAGGGACAGGGTTCTGGAAACACCATATATTTT.

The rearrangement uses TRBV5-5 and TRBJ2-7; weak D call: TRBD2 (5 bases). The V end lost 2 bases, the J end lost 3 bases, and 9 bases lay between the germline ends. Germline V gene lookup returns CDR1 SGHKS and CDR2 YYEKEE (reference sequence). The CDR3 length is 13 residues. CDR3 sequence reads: CASSLGLIYEQYF. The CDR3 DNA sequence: TGTGCCAGCAGCTTAGGACTGATCTACGAGCAGTACTTC.